A selection of T cell receptor beta chains follows, all from one sample in a study of beta chain features in type 1 diabetes. Clones were read by immunoSEQ multiplex PCR, and TCRdb kept only the in-frame ones, dropping some. The profile shows fewer than 900,000 clones, roughly 15% of them singletons. Specimen: naive CD4+ T cells from blood. These receptors all stem from a woman younger than 30 in good health. Each CDR3 is given with its conserved first and last residue. Each record gives: CDR3 DNA, CDR3 protein, clone size, CDR3 length, D gene, V gene, J gene. A D gene is named only where the DNA matches it firmly. A clone size is listed for some rows: how often the clone was seen (once, few, many), or a class if it is expanded.

CDR3nt: TGTGCCAGTAGTAATCGACAGGGATTGTACAATGAGCAGTTCTTC; CDR3aa: CASSNRQGLYNEQFF; abundance: -; len: 15; d_gene: TRBD1; v_gene: TRBV19; j_gene: TRBJ2-1
CDR3nt: TGTGCCAGCAGCCCATGGACTAGCGGGAGGCGCACCGGGGAGCTGTTTTTT; CDR3aa: CASSPWTSGRRTGELFF; abundance: -; len: 17; d_gene: TRBD2; v_gene: TRBV7-3; j_gene: TRBJ2-2
CDR3nt: TGTGCCATCAGTAAGGCGGGGACAGGTGGGCCAACTAATGAAAAACTGTTTTTT; CDR3aa: CAISKAGTGGPTNEKLFF; abundance: many; len: 18; d_gene: TRBD1; v_gene: TRBV10-3; j_gene: TRBJ1-4
CDR3nt: TGCGCCAGCAGCCAAGCCAATGGCAGGGCCGGATCTAATGAAAAACTGTTTTTT; CDR3aa: CASSQANGRAGSNEKLFF; abundance: -; len: 18; d_gene: -; v_gene: TRBV4-3; j_gene: TRBJ1-4
CDR3nt: TGTGCCACCAGCCGCTGGACTAGCGGGAACAATGAGCAGTTCTTC; CDR3aa: CATSRWTSGNNEQFF; abundance: few; len: 15; d_gene: TRBD2; v_gene: TRBV15; j_gene: TRBJ2-1
CDR3nt: TGTGCCAGCACCATCGGACTAGCGGGACAACGGGAGCAGTTCTTC; CDR3aa: CASTIGLAGQREQFF; abundance: few; len: 15; d_gene: TRBD2; v_gene: TRBV28; j_gene: TRBJ2-1
CDR3nt: TGTGCCAGCAGTTCGGGAGGGAGCACAGATACGCAGTATTTT; CDR3aa: CASSSGGSTDTQYF; abundance: few; len: 14; d_gene: TRBD2; v_gene: TRBV28; j_gene: TRBJ2-3
CDR3nt: TGTGCCAGCAGTTACGGGAGCAATCAGCCCCAGCATTTT; CDR3aa: CASSYGSNQPQHF; abundance: few; len: 13; d_gene: -; v_gene: TRBV6-5; j_gene: TRBJ1-5
CDR3nt: TGTGCCAGCAGCAGAACAGGGGGACTTACGCAGTATTTT; CDR3aa: CASSRTGGLTQYF; abundance: few; len: 13; d_gene: TRBD1; v_gene: TRBV11-3; j_gene: TRBJ2-3
CDR3nt: TGTGCCACCAGCAAACCCAGCGGGAGGGGTGGCAATGAGCAGTTCTTC; CDR3aa: CATSKPSGRGGNEQFF; abundance: -; len: 16; d_gene: TRBD2; v_gene: TRBV15; j_gene: TRBJ2-1
CDR3nt: TGTGCCAGCAGTTTGGGTCGGACGGAAAAACTGTTTTTT; CDR3aa: CASSLGRTEKLFF; abundance: few; len: 13; d_gene: -; v_gene: TRBV28; j_gene: TRBJ1-4
CDR3nt: TGTGCCAGTGGCGACAGGGGAGAGACCCAGTACTTC; CDR3aa: CASGDRGETQYF; abundance: -; len: 12; d_gene: TRBD1; v_gene: TRBV19; j_gene: TRBJ2-5
CDR3nt: TGTGCCAGCAGCCCATCGGGGGCATCGACTGAAGCTTTCTTT; CDR3aa: CASSPSGASTEAFF; abundance: few; len: 14; d_gene: -; v_gene: TRBV7-9; j_gene: TRBJ1-1
CDR3nt: TGTGCCAGCTCACCCCCCAGTCAAGAGACCCAGTACTTC; CDR3aa: CASSPPSQETQYF; abundance: few; len: 13; d_gene: -; v_gene: TRBV18; j_gene: TRBJ2-5
CDR3nt: TGTGCCAGCAGGGACAGGGTTTTTCAGCCCCAGCATTTT; CDR3aa: CASRDRVFQPQHF; abundance: -; len: 13; d_gene: TRBD1; v_gene: TRBV28; j_gene: TRBJ1-5
CDR3nt: TGTGCCAGTAGTATCTCAGGAACCATGAACACTGAAGCTTTCTTT; CDR3aa: CASSISGTMNTEAFF; abundance: few; len: 15; d_gene: -; v_gene: TRBV19; j_gene: TRBJ1-1
CDR3nt: TGTGCCAGCAGTTTAGGGGCACGTAGCGGCTCCTACGAGCAGTACTTC; CDR3aa: CASSLGARSGSYEQYF; abundance: -; len: 16; d_gene: -; v_gene: TRBV28; j_gene: TRBJ2-7
CDR3nt: TGTGCCACCAGCGTGGTGAAAGGACTAGGATCCTACGAGCAGTACTTC; CDR3aa: CATSVVKGLGSYEQYF; abundance: -; len: 16; d_gene: TRBD2; v_gene: TRBV15; j_gene: TRBJ2-7
CDR3nt: TGTGCCAGCAGCTTCCTAGCGGGAGGGCCCACCGGGGAGCTGTTTTTT; CDR3aa: CASSFLAGGPTGELFF; abundance: -; len: 16; d_gene: TRBD2; v_gene: TRBV11-2; j_gene: TRBJ2-2
CDR3nt: TGCGCCAGCAGCCCTCTATCGGGGGGAGTTGGCTACGAGCAGTACTTC; CDR3aa: CASSPLSGGVGYEQYF; abundance: -; len: 16; d_gene: TRBD2; v_gene: TRBV4-1; j_gene: TRBJ2-7
CDR3nt: TGTGCCAGCAGCTCTACCCCTCTGGGCGTTGATACGCAGTATTTT; CDR3aa: CASSSTPLGVDTQYF; abundance: few; len: 15; d_gene: -; v_gene: TRBV6-1; j_gene: TRBJ2-3
CDR3nt: TGTGCCAGCAGTCGGGACAGAAGGTACGAGCAGTACTTC; CDR3aa: CASSRDRRYEQYF; abundance: -; len: 13; d_gene: TRBD1; v_gene: TRBV28; j_gene: TRBJ2-7
CDR3nt: TGTGCCAGCAGTATAGCGGGAGGTAGAACTGAGCAGTTCTTC; CDR3aa: CASSIAGGRTEQFF; abundance: -; len: 14; d_gene: TRBD2; v_gene: TRBV25-1; j_gene: TRBJ2-1
CDR3nt: TGCGCCAGCAGCCAAACCACAGGGGTAATGGGGAACACCGGGGAGCTGTTTTTT; CDR3aa: CASSQTTGVMGNTGELFF; abundance: -; len: 18; d_gene: TRBD1; v_gene: TRBV4-3; j_gene: TRBJ2-2
CDR3nt: TGCAGCGTTGGTTGGGGAGGGAACCAGCCCCAGCATTTT; CDR3aa: CSVGWGGNQPQHF; abundance: -; len: 13; d_gene: -; v_gene: TRBV29-1; j_gene: TRBJ1-5
CDR3nt: TGTGCCAGCAGCTTCGGGCTCAAAACCTACGAGCAGTACTTC; CDR3aa: CASSFGLKTYEQYF; abundance: few; len: 14; d_gene: -; v_gene: TRBV5-4; j_gene: TRBJ2-7
CDR3nt: TGTGCCAGCACCCACGTGGGAGCAGAGACCCAGTACTTC; CDR3aa: CASTHVGAETQYF; abundance: -; len: 13; d_gene: -; v_gene: TRBV6-5; j_gene: TRBJ2-5
CDR3nt: TGTGCCAGCAGCAACCCTAGAGGGTCCTACAATGAGCAGTTCTTC; CDR3aa: CASSNPRGSYNEQFF; abundance: -; len: 15; d_gene: -; v_gene: TRBV21-1; j_gene: TRBJ2-1
CDR3nt: TGTGCCAGCAGTTTTGTCGGGCTTCAGCCCCAGCATTTT; CDR3aa: CASSFVGLQPQHF; abundance: few; len: 13; d_gene: -; v_gene: TRBV28; j_gene: TRBJ1-5
CDR3nt: TGTGCCAGCAGTAACGAGCCGGACAGGGCGGACACTGAAGCTTTCTTT; CDR3aa: CASSNEPDRADTEAFF; abundance: few; len: 16; d_gene: TRBD1; v_gene: TRBV5-6; j_gene: TRBJ1-1
CDR3nt: TGTGCCAGCTCTCTAGGGGAAAACTATGGCTACACCTTC; CDR3aa: CASSLGENYGYTF; abundance: -; len: 13; d_gene: -; v_gene: TRBV18; j_gene: TRBJ1-2
CDR3nt: TGTGCCAGTAGTAGGGGGACAGGGAGCAATCAGCCCCAGCATTTT; CDR3aa: CASSRGTGSNQPQHF; abundance: -; len: 15; d_gene: TRBD1; v_gene: TRBV19; j_gene: TRBJ1-5
CDR3nt: TGCGCCAGCAGCTCGGGGACGGCCCAAGAGACCCAGTACTTC; CDR3aa: CASSSGTAQETQYF; abundance: once; len: 14; d_gene: -; v_gene: TRBV5-1; j_gene: TRBJ2-5
CDR3nt: TGTGCCAGCAGGCTCCGAGCCCTAGGCGGGACCCAGTACTTC; CDR3aa: CASRLRALGGTQYF; abundance: -; len: 14; d_gene: -; v_gene: TRBV28; j_gene: TRBJ2-5
CDR3nt: TGTGCCAGCAGCCGGACAGGAGAGGGCTACACCTTC; CDR3aa: CASSRTGEGYTF; abundance: few; len: 12; d_gene: TRBD1; v_gene: TRBV6-5; j_gene: TRBJ1-2
CDR3nt: TGTGCCATCAGCGAGCTAGGCGGGATAGAGACCCAGTACTTC; CDR3aa: CAISELGGIETQYF; abundance: -; len: 14; d_gene: -; v_gene: TRBV10-3; j_gene: TRBJ2-5
CDR3nt: TGTGCCAGCAGCCCCACCCTGAGGGGGGCCTATGAAAAACTGTTTTTT; CDR3aa: CASSPTLRGAYEKLFF; abundance: -; len: 16; d_gene: -; v_gene: TRBV7-2; j_gene: TRBJ1-4
CDR3nt: TGTGCCAGCAGCGTAGTGAGCGGGTACTACAATGAGCAGTTCTTC; CDR3aa: CASSVVSGYYNEQFF; abundance: -; len: 15; d_gene: -; v_gene: TRBV9; j_gene: TRBJ2-1
CDR3nt: TGTGCCAGCAGCCCCGCGGGGGCAGATACGCAGTATTTT; CDR3aa: CASSPAGADTQYF; abundance: -; len: 13; d_gene: TRBD2; v_gene: TRBV7-3; j_gene: TRBJ2-3
CDR3nt: TGCGCCAGCAGCCAAATCGGGAGGGCCCCCGAGACCCAGTACTTC; CDR3aa: CASSQIGRAPETQYF; abundance: -; len: 15; d_gene: TRBD2; v_gene: TRBV4-1; j_gene: TRBJ2-5
CDR3nt: TGCGCCAGCAGCTTGGATTCAGGTTCCTACGAGCAGTACTTC; CDR3aa: CASSLDSGSYEQYF; abundance: few; len: 14; d_gene: -; v_gene: TRBV5-1; j_gene: TRBJ2-7
CDR3nt: TGTGCCAGCAGAAAGGGGGCTAGGGACACTGAAGCTTTCTTT; CDR3aa: CASRKGARDTEAFF; abundance: -; len: 14; d_gene: TRBD1; v_gene: TRBV28; j_gene: TRBJ1-1
CDR3nt: TGTGCCAGCAGGCAAGACTTAGGACTAGCGGGAGGGTCCTACGAGCAGTACTTC; CDR3aa: CASRQDLGLAGGSYEQYF; abundance: -; len: 18; d_gene: TRBD2; v_gene: TRBV7-2; j_gene: TRBJ2-7
CDR3nt: TGTGCCAGTAGGGACAGGGAGAGGGAGACCCAGTACTTC; CDR3aa: CASRDRERETQYF; abundance: few; len: 13; d_gene: TRBD1; v_gene: TRBV19; j_gene: TRBJ2-5
CDR3nt: TGTGCCAGCAGCTTAGCGGGACAGGGGTTCTGGGAGACCCAGTACTTC; CDR3aa: CASSLAGQGFWETQYF; abundance: -; len: 16; d_gene: TRBD1; v_gene: TRBV7-9; j_gene: TRBJ2-5
CDR3nt: TGTGCCAGCAGTCTCCCCCCGGGACTCCCCTACGAGCAGTACTTC; CDR3aa: CASSLPPGLPYEQYF; abundance: -; len: 15; d_gene: -; v_gene: TRBV28; j_gene: TRBJ2-7